This section outlines one TCR beta chain sequence together with its context. Trimming left V 6 bases short and J 1 base short, with 12 bases between. The CDR3 covers 14 residues. Germline V CDR1 and CDR2: MNHEY, SVGAGI. The data were taken from a study of PD-1 blockade in classical Hodgkin lymphoma. Profiled with immunoSEQ multiplex PCR; TCRdb holds only in-frame clones, not every one. This table has nearly 55,000 clones, more than 65% appearing once. Every patient had relapsed following autologous stem cell transplantation, and cohorts differed in brentuximab vedotin exposure. Complete response, partial response or progressive disease was each patient's best response.

The sequence came from a human donor with classical Hodgkin lymphoma. V usage is TRBV6-5 and J usage is TRBJ2-5; D is ambiguous. The sequenced sample was peripheral blood mononuclear cells (PBMCs), obtained at baseline. CDR3: CASSLSWGQETQYF. The CDR3 bases are TGTGCCAGCAGCCTGAGCTGGGGCCAAGAGACCCAGTACTTC.